This TCR beta chain was sequenced in a study of cytomegalovirus exposure and HLA in healthy donors. Clones were sequenced by immunoSEQ multiplex PCR, and TCRdb holds only the in-frame ones, with some missing. This sample yields about 190,000 clones, of which roughly 80% are seen a single time; roughly 7% belongs to the top ten. The CDR3 is made up of 16 amino acids. V dropped 4 bases and J dropped 6 bases, with 20 bases sitting between them. Looked up from germline, CDR1 is SGHVS and CDR2 is FNYEAQ. This chain uses TRBV7-6 with TRBJ2-3, with D tentatively TRBD1 (6 bases). Specimen: PBMCs. The sequence was collected from a man aged 18 to 35 in good health and CMV-seropositive. CDR3 region: CASSSPNPWGLDTQYF. The DNA for the CDR3 is TGTGCCAGCAGCTCACCTAACCCGTGGGGGCTTGATACGCAGTATTTT.